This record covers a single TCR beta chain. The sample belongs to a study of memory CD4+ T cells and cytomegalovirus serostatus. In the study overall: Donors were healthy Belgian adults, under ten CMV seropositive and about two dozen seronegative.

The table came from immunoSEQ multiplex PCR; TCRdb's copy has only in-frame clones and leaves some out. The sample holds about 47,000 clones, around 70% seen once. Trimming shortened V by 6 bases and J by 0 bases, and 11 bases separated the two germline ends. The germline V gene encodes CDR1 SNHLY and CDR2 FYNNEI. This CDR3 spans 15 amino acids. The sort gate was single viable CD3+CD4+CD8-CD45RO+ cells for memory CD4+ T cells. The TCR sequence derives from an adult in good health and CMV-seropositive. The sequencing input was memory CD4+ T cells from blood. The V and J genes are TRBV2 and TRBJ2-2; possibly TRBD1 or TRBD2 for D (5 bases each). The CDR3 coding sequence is TGTGCCAGCAGCGAGGGACGGGCGAACACCGGGGAGCTGTTTTTT. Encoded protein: CASSEGRANTGELFF.